These 28 T cell receptor beta chains were sequenced from one sample in a study of T cells after yellow fever vaccination. One entry per CDR3 protein, called by TCRdb with MiXCR from the 5' RACE reads. The sample holds 600,000 to 750,000 distinct CDR3 sequences, around an eighth seen once. Sequencing used PBMCs, obtained on the day of the yellow fever booster vaccination. These receptor sequences come from a man aged 30 to 39 who received the YFV17D yellow fever vaccine.

V usage is TRBV5-1 and J usage is TRBJ1-4; no definite D call. The germline V gene has CDR1 SGHRS and CDR2 YFSETQ. The V gene lost 1 base and the J gene lost 6 bases, with 13 bases spanning the gap. The CDR3 contains 15 residues. The CDR3 DNA reads TGCGCCAGCAGCTTGTTTACCGGAACCGATGAAAAACTGTTTTTT. Amino acid sequence: CASSLFTGTDEKLFF.

J is TRBJ2-7 and V is TRBV7-8, with D possibly TRBD2 on 9 matching bases. Germline CDR1 SGHVS, CDR2 FQNEAQ. There are 17 residues in the CDR3. V dropped 7 bases and J dropped 2 bases, with 24 bases sitting between them. Here the CDR3 reads CASTTGASGTITYEQYF. CDR3 nucleotide sequence: TGTGCCAGCACGACAGGGGCTAGCGGGACGATAACCTACGAGCAGTACTTC.

A few counts support this clonotype. V and J are TRBV19 and TRBJ2-7; tentatively, D is TRBD1 or TRBD2 (7 bases each). The length of the CDR3 is 12 residues. In germline, CDR1 is LNHDA, CDR2 SQIVND (reference sequence). V lost 9 bases, J lost 12 bases, and 21 bases lay in between. The CDR3 is CASKGAAGDLYF. DNA of the CDR3: TGTGCCAGCAAGGGGGCGGCGGGAGATCTGTACTTC.

In this sample, this clonotype turned up a few times. This sequence joins TRBV7-2 and TRBJ1-3, with a weak D call TRBD1 (5 bases). Deletions cut 1 base from V and 3 bases from J, with 7 bases between. Germline CDR1 and CDR2: SGHTA and FQGNSA. This CDR3 contains 14 residues. CDR3 DNA sequence: TGTGCCAGCAGCTTAGGGGGGTTTGGAAACACCATATATTTT. Translating gives CASSLGGFGNTIYF. Supplemented by reference TRBV7-2 and TRBJ1-3, the full variable domain reads GAGVSQSPSNKVTEKGKDVELRCDPISGHTALYWYRQSLGQGLEFLIYFQGNSAPDKSGLPSDRFSAERTGGSVSTLTIQRTQQEDSAVYLCASSLGGFGNTIYFGEGSWLTVV.

This chain uses TRBV6-5 with TRBJ2-2; 15 bases agree with TRBD2. The CDR3 loop spans 19 amino acids. The germline V gene has CDR1 MNHEY and CDR2 SVGAGI. J gave up 1 base and V 2 bases, and 5 bases lay outside the gene matches. This CDR3 reads CASSYPRGLAGGNTGELFF. The CDR3 DNA sequence: TGTGCCAGCAGTTACCCACGGGGACTAGCGGGAGGGAACACCGGGGAGCTGTTTTTT.

This clonotype has only a few counts. The chain employs TRBV7-2 and TRBJ2-4; 7 nucleotides agree with TRBD2. Unmatched junction bases numbered 4, after V lost 0 bases and J lost 2 bases. Germline CDR1 and CDR2: SGHTA and FQGNSA. The CDR3 runs to 16 residues. The CDR3 sequence: CASSLAPSGTKNIQYF. The CDR3, as DNA: TGTGCCAGCAGCTTAGCGCCTAGCGGAACCAAAAACATTCAGTACTTC.

The chain joins TRBV5-6 to TRBJ2-2; 10 bases line up with TRBD2. Per the germline V gene, CDR1 is SGHDT and CDR2 is YYEEEE. Trimming took 4 bases from V and 1 from J; bases not matched to a gene: 4. The CDR3 has 16 residues. This CDR3 reads CASSRGLAVNTGELFF. The CDR3 DNA reads TGTGCCAGCAGCCGAGGACTAGCGGTGAACACCGGGGAGCTGTTTTTT.

The chain has TRBV20-1 and TRBJ2-1, with a tentative D call TRBD1 (6 bases). Germline loops: CDR1 DFQATT, CDR2 SNEGSKA (reference sequence). V was shortened by 4 bases and J by 5 bases, with 15 bases between the two germline ends. The CDR3 sequence is 14 residues long. In DNA form, the CDR3 reads TGCAGTGCTATCACAGGGCTCGTACACAATGAGCAGTTCTTC. As protein: CSAITGLVHNEQFF.

The chain joins TRBV27 to TRBJ2-1; 7 bases are a match to TRBD2. Germline V gene lookup returns CDR1 MNHEY and CDR2 SMNVEV (reference sequence). The ends lost 0 bases at V and 2 bases at J; junction bases unmatched: 7. The length of the CDR3 is 17 residues. CDR3 DNA sequence: TGTGCCAGCAGTTTATCGGGCCTCCTAGCGGCCTACAATGAGCAGTTCTTC. This translates into CASSLSGLLAAYNEQFF.

The rearrangement uses TRBV18 and TRBJ2-3; TRBD2 matches 11 bases. This CDR3 has 16 residues. Trimming at V came to 4 bases and at J to 4 bases, leaving 7 bases not matched to a gene. Germline V gives CDR1 KGHSH, CDR2 LQKENI. For the CDR3, the DNA is TGTGCCAGCTCACGTCCGGGACTAGCGGAAGCAGATACGCAGTATTTT. This translates into CASSRPGLAEADTQYF.

V usage is TRBV20-1 and J usage is TRBJ2-1, with TRBD2 matching over 9 bases. The junction had 7 bases not matched to a gene; V was cut back by 7 bases and J by 3 bases. CDR3 length equals 14 residues. Germline lookup yields CDR1 DFQATT and CDR2 SNEGSKA (reference sequence). In DNA form, the CDR3 reads TGCAGTGGGTTAGCGGGAGCCGGCTACAATGAGCAGTTCTTC. As protein: CSGLAGAGYNEQFF.

The rearrangement uses TRBV25-1 and TRBJ1-4, with TRBD1 as a possible D gene (5 bases). The length of the CDR3 is 13 residues. With 9 bases removed from V and 6 bases from J, the gap between germline ends came to 14 bases. Germline V CDR1 and CDR2: MGHDK, SYGVNS. The CDR3 reads CASLRDLDEKLFF. Here the CDR3 DNA reads TGTGCCAGTCTCCGGGACTTGGATGAAAAACTGTTTTTT.

V usage is TRBV7-8 and J usage is TRBJ2-3; possibly TRBD1 or TRBD2 for D (6 bases each). The CDR3 has 16 amino acids. Germline loops: CDR1 SGHVS, CDR2 FQNEAQ. Trimming cost V 1 base and J 0 bases, with 11 bases left between them. The CDR3 here is CASSLEGGTSTDTQYF. The CDR3 nucleotides read TGTGCCAGCAGCTTAGAGGGGGGTACTAGCACAGATACGCAGTATTTT.

This sequence joins TRBV11-3 and TRBJ2-1; 8 bases map to TRBD2. Germline CDR1 reads SGHNT; CDR2 reads YENEEA. After removal of 5 bases from V and 13 bases from J, the junction contained 4 bases not matched to a gene. The CDR3 spans 11 residues. As DNA, the CDR3 is TGTGCCAGCAGCACCGGGACTAGACAGTTCTTC. Amino acids: CASSTGTRQFF.

This clonotype was picked up a small number of times. The chain couples TRBV7-6 to TRBJ2-5; the D call may be TRBD1 or TRBD2 (5 bases each). Trimming stripped 5 bases from V and 2 bases from J, with 15 bases between. The CDR3 runs to 15 residues. Germline V lookup: CDR1 SGHVS, CDR2 FNYEAQ. The CDR3 DNA reads as TGTGCCAGCAGCCCGGCCGGGACCCCACAAGAGACCCAGTACTTC. As protein: CASSPAGTPQETQYF.

This clonotype was recorded a few times. The chain carries TRBV20-1 and TRBJ1-5; the D is unclear. This CDR3 comprises 13 residues. The ends were cut back, 5 bases at V and 0 bases at J, with 8 bases in the middle. Germline V gene lookup returns CDR1 DFQATT and CDR2 SNEGSKA (reference sequence). This chain's CDR3 is CSAWTASNQPQHF. In nucleotides, the CDR3 is TGCAGTGCTTGGACGGCTAGCAATCAGCCCCAGCATTTT.

This rearrangement joins TRBV28 to TRBJ2-7; D gene ambiguous. Trimming removed 3 bases from V and 6 bases from J, with 15 bases in between. CDR3 length equals 14 residues. The germline CDR1 and CDR2 sequences are MDHEN and SYDVKM. The CDR3 DNA reads TGTGCCAGCAGTTTCCAATCAATCACGGGCGAGCAGTACTTC. As protein: CASSFQSITGEQYF.

To note about this clonotype: One end of the junction fails to match germline, which may point to a read error. The V gene is TRBV5-6, the J gene TRBJ2-1, with a tentative D call TRBD2 (6 bases). The CDR3 extends over 16 amino acids. Germline V gene data show CDR1 as SGHDT and CDR2 as YYEEEE. The CDR3 nucleotides read TGTTCCAGCAGCTTTCGACTAGAAGGGATAAACAATGAGCAGTTCTTC. Its translation: CSSSFRLEGINNEQFF.

This clonotype was counted a few times. The chain uses TRBV10-3 and TRBJ2-2; 9 bases line up with TRBD2. Per germline, CDR1 ENHRY and CDR2 SYGVKD. Losses at the gene ends were 4 bases for V and 5 bases for J; bases not matched to a gene: 5. This CDR3 has 15 amino acids. The CDR3 loop reads CAISVASGDTGELFF. The DNA for the CDR3 is TGTGCCATCAGTGTTGCTAGCGGGGATACCGGGGAGCTGTTTTTT.

This clonotype was observed a few times. The chain is built from TRBV11-3 and TRBJ2-3; TRBD2 might be the D (5 bases). The CDR3 is 13 residues long. Germline CDR1 SGHNT, CDR2 YENEEA. The V end was cut by 6 bases, the J end by 2 bases, with 9 bases between. CDR3 in amino acids: CASRSRDTDTQYF. Here the CDR3 DNA reads TGTGCCAGCAGGAGTCGGGACACAGATACGCAGTATTTT.

The V gene is TRBV28, the J gene TRBJ2-2; 8 nucleotides line up with TRBD1. V lost 7 bases, J lost 4 bases, and 8 bases stayed unmatched. This CDR3 comprises 15 residues. Germline loops: CDR1 MDHEN, CDR2 SYDVKM. For the CDR3, the DNA is TGTGCCAGCATCCTCAGGGGGCAGGGCACCGGGGAGCTGTTTTTT. This sequence encodes CASILRGQGTGELFF.

This clonotype was seen a few times. The chain employs TRBV6-2 or TRBV6-3 and TRBJ2-1, with TRBD2 matching over 8 bases. Germline lookup yields CDR1 MNHEY and CDR2 SVGEGT. The CDR3 covers 14 residues. V trimming: 6 bases; J trimming: 7 bases; junction bases outside the gene matches: 8. The CDR3 DNA follows: TGTGCCAGCAGCTGGTCGGCGGGAGGTAATGAGCAGTTCTTC. This sequence encodes CASSWSAGGNEQFF.

The genes are TRBV3-1 and TRBJ2-7, with 8 bases matching TRBD2. CDR1 is LGHDT, CDR2 YNNKEL, per germline (reference sequence). The CDR3 sequence is 16 residues long. J gave up 0 bases and V 0 bases, and 4 bases lay outside the gene matches. CDR3 nucleotide sequence: TGTGCCAGCAGCCAAGATAGCGGGGTACCCTCCTACGAGCAGTACTTC. It yields the protein CASSQDSGVPSYEQYF.

The chain combines TRBV7-2 with TRBJ2-3; maybe TRBD1 (6 bases). CDR1 and CDR2 from the germline V gene are SGHTA and FQGNSA. This CDR3 has 15 residues. The V end was cut by 5 bases, the J end by 4 bases, with 16 bases between. The CDR3 loop is CASSPGADRADTQYF. CDR3 bases: TGTGCCAGCAGCCCAGGGGCCGATCGGGCAGATACGCAGTATTTT.

The table lists this clonotype with a few counts. The chain is built from TRBV30 and TRBJ2-7; D unclear. V shed 5 bases and J shed 4 bases, with 15 bases lying between them. The V gene's germline CDR1 is GTSNPN and CDR2 SVGIG (reference sequence). CDR3 length: 13 amino acids. The CDR3 region has the DNA TGTGCCTGGGGTCGAAGGGCTCGGTACGAGCAGTACTTC. Translating it yields CAWGRRARYEQYF.

This clonotype came up many times. The chain links TRBV12-3 or TRBV12-4 to TRBJ1-1; TRBD1 is a possible D gene (6 bases). The length of the CDR3 is 14 residues. Trimming pared 3 bases from V and 8 bases from J, leaving 16 bases between. The CDR3 region is CASSFMVGRGEAFF. The CDR3 region has the DNA TGTGCCAGCAGTTTCATGGTAGGGAGGGGGGAAGCTTTCTTT.

This clonotype was observed a handful of times. This chain uses TRBV7-9 with TRBJ1-4; 8 bases match TRBD1. The trim removed 4 bases at V and 8 bases at J, leaving 12 bases unmatched. Germline CDR1 and CDR2: SEHNR and FQNEAQ (reference sequence). CDR3 length: 16 residues. In DNA form, the CDR3 reads TGTGCCAGCAGCTCGGACAGGGAGTTTCTCACCGAAAAACTGTTTTTT. Residues: CASSSDREFLTEKLFF.

The V and J genes are TRBV7-3 and TRBJ2-1; 10 nucleotides align to TRBD2. The ends lost 4 bases at V and 4 bases at J; junction bases unmatched: 4. Germline V gene sequence: CDR1 SGHTA, CDR2 FQGTGA. This CDR3 contains 15 residues. The CDR3 DNA reads TGTGCCAGCAGCTGGGGGACTAGCGAATACAATGAGCAGTTCTTC. It yields the protein CASSWGTSEYNEQFF.